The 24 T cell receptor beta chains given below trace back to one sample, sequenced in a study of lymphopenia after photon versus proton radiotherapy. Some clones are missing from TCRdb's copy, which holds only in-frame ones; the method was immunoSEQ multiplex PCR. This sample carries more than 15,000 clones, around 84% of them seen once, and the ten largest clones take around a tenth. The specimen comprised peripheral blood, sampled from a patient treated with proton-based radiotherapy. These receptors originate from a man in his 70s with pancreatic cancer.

This CDR3 is CASTREVPYSYEQYF. CDR3 DNA sequence: TGTGCCAGCACCCGGGAGGTTCCGTACTCCTACGAGCAGTACTTC. This chain links TRBV28 with TRBJ2-7; 7 bases match TRBD2. The CDR3 totals 15 residues. CDR1 and CDR2 from the germline V gene are MDHEN and SYDVKM. The J segment lost 0 bases and the V segment lost 7 bases, leaving 9 bases of the junction unmatched.

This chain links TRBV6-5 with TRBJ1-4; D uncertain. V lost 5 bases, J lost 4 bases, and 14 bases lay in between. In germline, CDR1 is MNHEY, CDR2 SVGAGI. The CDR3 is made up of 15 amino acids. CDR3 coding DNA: TGTGCCAGCAGTAACCCAGCGGGAGGTAATGAAAAACTGTTTTTT. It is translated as CASSNPAGGNEKLFF.

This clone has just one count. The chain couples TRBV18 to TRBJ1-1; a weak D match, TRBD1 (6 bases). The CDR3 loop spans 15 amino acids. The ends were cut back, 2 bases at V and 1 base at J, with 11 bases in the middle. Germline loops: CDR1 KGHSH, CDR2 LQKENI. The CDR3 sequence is CASSPNREGNTEAFF. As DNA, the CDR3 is TGTGCCAGCTCACCAAACAGGGAAGGGAACACTGAAGCTTTCTTT. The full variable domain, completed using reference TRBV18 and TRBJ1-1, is NAGVMQNPRHLVRRRGQEARLRCSPMKGHSHVYWYRQLPEEGLKFMVYLQKENIIDESGMPKERFSAEFPKEGPSILRIQQVVRGDSAAYFCASSPNREGNTEAFFGQGTRLTVV.

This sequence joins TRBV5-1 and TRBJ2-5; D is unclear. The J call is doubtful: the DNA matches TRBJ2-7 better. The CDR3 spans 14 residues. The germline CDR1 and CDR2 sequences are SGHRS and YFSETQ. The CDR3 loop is CASSRRQGTYEQYF. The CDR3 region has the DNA TGCGCCAGCAGCCGACGGCAAGGGACCTACGAGCAGTACTTC.

The chain's CDR3 is CAWGRVVNEQFF. Written as DNA, the CDR3 is TGTGCCTGGGGGAGGGTGGTCAATGAGCAGTTCTTC. V is TRBV30 and J is TRBJ2-1, with 7 bases matching TRBD2. Losses at the gene ends were 5 bases for V and 6 bases for J; bases not matched to a gene: 4. CDR3 length: 12 amino acids. Germline loops: CDR1 GTSNPN, CDR2 SVGIG (reference sequence).

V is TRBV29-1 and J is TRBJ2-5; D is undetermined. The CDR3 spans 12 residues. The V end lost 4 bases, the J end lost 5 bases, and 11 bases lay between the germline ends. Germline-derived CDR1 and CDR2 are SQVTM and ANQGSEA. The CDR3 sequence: CSVGNNGETQYF. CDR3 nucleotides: TGCAGCGTTGGGAACAATGGGGAGACCCAGTACTTC.

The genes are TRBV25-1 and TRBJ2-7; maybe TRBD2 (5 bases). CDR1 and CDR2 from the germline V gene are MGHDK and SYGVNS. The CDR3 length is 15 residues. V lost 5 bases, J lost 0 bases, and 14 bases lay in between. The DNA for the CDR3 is TGTGCCAGCAGTCCGACCCGGGGATTCTCCTACGAGCAGTACTTC. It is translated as CASSPTRGFSYEQYF.

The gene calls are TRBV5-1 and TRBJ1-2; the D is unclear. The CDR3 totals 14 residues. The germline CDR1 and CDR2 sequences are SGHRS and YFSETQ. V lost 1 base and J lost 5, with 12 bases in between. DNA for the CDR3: TGCGCCAGCAGCTTGACCTTGTCCGGGTATGGCTACACCTTC. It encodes CASSLTLSGYGYTF.

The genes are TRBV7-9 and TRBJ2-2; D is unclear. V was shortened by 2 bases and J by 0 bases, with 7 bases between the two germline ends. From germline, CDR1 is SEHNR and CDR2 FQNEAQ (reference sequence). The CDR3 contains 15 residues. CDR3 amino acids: CASSLLVSNTGELFF. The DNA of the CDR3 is TGTGCCAGCAGCTTATTGGTCTCGAACACCGGGGAGCTGTTTTTT.

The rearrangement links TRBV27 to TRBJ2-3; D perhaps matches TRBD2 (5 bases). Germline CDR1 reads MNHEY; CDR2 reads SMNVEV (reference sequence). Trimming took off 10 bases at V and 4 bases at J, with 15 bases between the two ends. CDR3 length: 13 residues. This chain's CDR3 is CATRKNGADTQYF. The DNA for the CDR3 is TGTGCCACTCGGAAGAACGGGGCAGATACGCAGTATTTT.

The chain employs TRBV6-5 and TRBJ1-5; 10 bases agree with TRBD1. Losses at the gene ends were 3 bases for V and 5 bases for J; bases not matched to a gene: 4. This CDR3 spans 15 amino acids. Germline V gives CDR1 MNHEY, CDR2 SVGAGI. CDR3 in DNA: TGTGCCAGCAGTTATACGACAGGGGGCGATCAGCCCCAGCATTTT. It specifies CASSYTTGGDQPQHF.

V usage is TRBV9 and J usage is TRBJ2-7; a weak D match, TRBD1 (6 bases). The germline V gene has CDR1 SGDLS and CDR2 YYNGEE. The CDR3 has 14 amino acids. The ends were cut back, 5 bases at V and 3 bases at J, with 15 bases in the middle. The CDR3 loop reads CASSSGHRLYEQYF. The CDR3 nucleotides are TGTGCCAGCAGTTCGGGACACCGACTCTACGAGCAGTACTTC. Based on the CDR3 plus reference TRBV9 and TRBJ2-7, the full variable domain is DSGVTQTPKHLITATGQRVTLRCSPRSGDLSVYWYQQSLDQGLQFLIQYYNGEERAKGNILERFSAQQFPDLHSELNLSSLELGDSALYFCASSSGHRLYEQYFGPGTRLTVT.

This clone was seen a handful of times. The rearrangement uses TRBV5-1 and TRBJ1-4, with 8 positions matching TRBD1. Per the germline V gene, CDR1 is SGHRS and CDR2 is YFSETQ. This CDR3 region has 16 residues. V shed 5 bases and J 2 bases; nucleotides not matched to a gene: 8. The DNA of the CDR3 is TGCGCCAGCAGTAGTGGGACAGGCTCCACTAATGAAAAACTGTTTTTT. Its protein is CASSSGTGSTNEKLFF.

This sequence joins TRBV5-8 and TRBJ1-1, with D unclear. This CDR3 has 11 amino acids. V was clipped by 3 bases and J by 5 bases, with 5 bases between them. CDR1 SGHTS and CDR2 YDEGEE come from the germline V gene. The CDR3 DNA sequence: TGTGCCAGCAGCTCATGGACTGAAGCTTTCTTT. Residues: CASSSWTEAFF. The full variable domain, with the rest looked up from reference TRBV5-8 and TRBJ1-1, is EAGVTQSPTHLIKTRGQQATLRCSPISGHTSVYWYQQALGLGLQFLLWYDEGEERNRGNFPPRFSGRQFPNYSSELNVNALELEDSALYLCASSSWTEAFFGQGTRLTVV.

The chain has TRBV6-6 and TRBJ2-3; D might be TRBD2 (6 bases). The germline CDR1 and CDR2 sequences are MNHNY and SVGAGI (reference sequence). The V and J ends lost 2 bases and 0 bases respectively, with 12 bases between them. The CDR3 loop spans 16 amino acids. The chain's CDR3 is CASSYASVKSTDTQYF. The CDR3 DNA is TGTGCCAGCAGTTACGCTAGCGTCAAAAGCACAGATACGCAGTATTTT.

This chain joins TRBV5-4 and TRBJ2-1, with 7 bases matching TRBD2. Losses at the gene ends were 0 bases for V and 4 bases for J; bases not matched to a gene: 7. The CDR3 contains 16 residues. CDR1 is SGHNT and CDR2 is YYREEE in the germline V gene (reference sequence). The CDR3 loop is CASSLGKWEGYNEQFF. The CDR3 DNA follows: TGTGCCAGCAGCTTGGGGAAATGGGAGGGATACAATGAGCAGTTCTTC.

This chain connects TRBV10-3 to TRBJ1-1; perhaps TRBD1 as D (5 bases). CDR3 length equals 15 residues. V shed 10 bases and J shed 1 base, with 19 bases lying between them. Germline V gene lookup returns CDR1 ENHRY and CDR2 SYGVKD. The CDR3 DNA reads TGTGCCACCATGAAATCAGGGTCACAGAACACTGAAGCTTTCTTT. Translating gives CATMKSGSQNTEAFF.

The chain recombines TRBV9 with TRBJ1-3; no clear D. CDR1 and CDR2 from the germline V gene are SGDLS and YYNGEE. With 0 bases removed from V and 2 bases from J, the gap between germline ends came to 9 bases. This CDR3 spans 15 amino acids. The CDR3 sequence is CASSVVPGAGNTIYF. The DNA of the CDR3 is TGTGCCAGCAGCGTAGTTCCGGGTGCTGGAAACACCATATATTTT.

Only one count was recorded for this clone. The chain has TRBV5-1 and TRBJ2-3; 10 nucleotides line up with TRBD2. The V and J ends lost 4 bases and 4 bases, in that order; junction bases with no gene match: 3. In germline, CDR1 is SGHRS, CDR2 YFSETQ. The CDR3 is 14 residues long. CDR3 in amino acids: CASSQGLASDTQYF. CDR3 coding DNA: TGCGCCAGCAGCCAGGGACTAGCGTCAGATACGCAGTATTTT.

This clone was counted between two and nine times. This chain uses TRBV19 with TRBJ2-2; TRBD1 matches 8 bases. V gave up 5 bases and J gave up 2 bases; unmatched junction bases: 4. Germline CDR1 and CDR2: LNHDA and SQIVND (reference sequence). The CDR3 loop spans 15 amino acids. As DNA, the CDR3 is TGTGCCAGTAGTTTACAGGGGGTAAACACCGGGGAGCTGTTTTTT. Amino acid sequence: CASSLQGVNTGELFF.

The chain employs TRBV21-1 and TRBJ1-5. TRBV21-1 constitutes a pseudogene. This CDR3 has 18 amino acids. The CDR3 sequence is CASVCFLRTPYSNQPQHF. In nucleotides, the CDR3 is TGTGCCAGCGTTTGTTTTTTAAGGACGCCGTATAGCAATCAGCCCCAGCATTTT.

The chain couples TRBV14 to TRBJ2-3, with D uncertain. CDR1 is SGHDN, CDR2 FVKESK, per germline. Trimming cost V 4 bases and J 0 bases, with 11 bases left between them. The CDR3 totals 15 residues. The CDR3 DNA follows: TGTGCCAGCAGCCTCACGGATAGTAGCACAGATACGCAGTATTTT. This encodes CASSLTDSSTDTQYF.

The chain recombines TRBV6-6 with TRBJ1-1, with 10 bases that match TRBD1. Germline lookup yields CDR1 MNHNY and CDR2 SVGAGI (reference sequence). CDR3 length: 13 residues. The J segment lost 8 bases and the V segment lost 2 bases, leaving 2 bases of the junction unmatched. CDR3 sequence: CASSYGTGAEAFF. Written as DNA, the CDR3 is TGTGCCAGCAGTTACGGGACAGGGGCCGAAGCTTTCTTT.

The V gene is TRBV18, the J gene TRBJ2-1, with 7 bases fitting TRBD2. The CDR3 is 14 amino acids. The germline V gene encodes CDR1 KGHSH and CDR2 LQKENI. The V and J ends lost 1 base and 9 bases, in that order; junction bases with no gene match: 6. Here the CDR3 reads CASSPQSGKGEQFF. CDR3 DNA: TGTGCCAGCTCACCACAAAGCGGGAAGGGTGAGCAGTTCTTC.